This TCR beta chain comes out of a study of blood T cell repertoires in COVID-19. In the study overall: T cells, B-cell-depleted T cells, or PBMCs supplied cDNA or gDNA.

Source study methods: Reference gene primer amplification yielded estimated nucleated cell counts. Method: immunoSEQ multiplex PCR; TCRdb's copy keeps in-frame clones and lacks some. V and J calls and clone size come straight from that table; D and trimming were deduced from the DNA. The sample consists of about 370,000 clones, 89% of them appearing once. Seattle-derived patients entered the study during active infection and were followed longitudinally. V was pared by 1 base and J by 9 bases, with 9 bases of the junction left unmatched. The germline V gene encodes CDR1 SGHDT and CDR2 YYEEEE. This CDR3 is built from 14 residues.

The chain recombines TRBV5-6 with TRBJ1-1; 7 bases are shared with TRBD1. The TCR comes from a woman in her 30s with COVID-19, enrolled during active disease. The sequencing input was peripheral blood. CDR3 coding DNA: TGTGCCAGCAGCTTGTCCCCCGGGACAGCCAAAGCTTTCTTT. It specifies CASSLSPGTAKAFF.